The T cell receptor beta chain described here comes from a study of blood T cell repertoires in COVID-19. Study-wide context: Some COVID-19 samples were acute and others convalescent; all came from the United States, Italy and Spain.

Per the authors' pipeline: The assay estimated nucleated cells by amplifying reference gene primers. The table came from immunoSEQ multiplex PCR; TCRdb's copy has only in-frame clones and leaves some out. The V and J calls and clone size are taken from that table; D and trimming were inferred from the DNA. Among some 150,000 clones listed, roughly 79% were seen once. V shed 3 bases and J 8 bases; nucleotides not matched to a gene: 7. Germline lookup yields CDR1 MNHEY and CDR2 SVGAGI. This CDR3 is built from 14 residues. V usage is TRBV6-5 and J usage is TRBJ1-2; TRBD1 agrees at 9 bases. The TCR comes from an older woman with active or convalescent COVID-19. Sequencing was done on a sample of peripheral blood. CDR3 coding DNA: TGTGCCAGCAGTTATAAAGGGACAGGGCACGGCTACACCTTC. Its protein is CASSYKGTGHGYTF.